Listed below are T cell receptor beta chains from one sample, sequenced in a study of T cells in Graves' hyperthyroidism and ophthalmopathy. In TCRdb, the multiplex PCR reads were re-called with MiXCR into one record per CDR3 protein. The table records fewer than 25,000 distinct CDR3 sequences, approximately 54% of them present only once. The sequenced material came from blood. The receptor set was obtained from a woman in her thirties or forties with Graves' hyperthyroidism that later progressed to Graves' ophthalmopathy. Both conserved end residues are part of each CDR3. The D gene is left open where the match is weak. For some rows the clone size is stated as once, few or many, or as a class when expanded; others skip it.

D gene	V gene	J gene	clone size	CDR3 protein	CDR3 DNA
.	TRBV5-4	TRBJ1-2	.	CANSAIGANYGSTF	TGTGCCAACAGCGCCATCGGGGCTAACTATGGCTCCACCTTC
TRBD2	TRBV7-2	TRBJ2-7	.	CASSLATSGRWGRRTYEQYF	TGTGCCAGCAGCTTAGCCACTAGCGGGAGGTGGGGGCGCCGCACCTACGAGCAGTACTTC
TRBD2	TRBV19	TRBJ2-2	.	CASSIWTSSLSAGELFF	TGTGCCAGTAGTATATGGACTAGCTCCCTGTCGGCCGGGGAGCTGTTTTTT
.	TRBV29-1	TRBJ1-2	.	CSTVRGHGYTF	TGCAGCACCGTACGGGGGCATGGCTACACCTTC
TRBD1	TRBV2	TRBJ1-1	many	CASRPGGLDTEAFF	TGTGCCAGCAGGCCAGGGGGTCTTGACACTGAAGCTTTCTTT
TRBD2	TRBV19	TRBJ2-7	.	CASSMGKRGSEQYF	TGTGCCAGTAGTATGGGAAAGCGGGGTAGCGAGCAGTACTTC
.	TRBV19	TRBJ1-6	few	CASSPGTSSPLHF	TGTGCCAGTAGTCCCGGGACGTCTTCACCCCTCCACTTT
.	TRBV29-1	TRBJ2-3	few	CSIGVGASPSDTQYF	TGCAGCATAGGAGTGGGAGCATCCCCCTCGGATACGCAGTATTTT
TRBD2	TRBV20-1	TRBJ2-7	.	CSVREWREPHEQYF	TGCAGCGTTAGAGAATGGCGGGAGCCCCACGAGCAGTACTTC
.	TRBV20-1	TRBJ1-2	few	CSVFAQDLNYGYTF	TGCAGTGTATTCGCGCAGGATCTTAACTATGGCTACACCTTC
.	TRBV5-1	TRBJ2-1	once	CASRINRVNNEQFF	TGCGCCAGCAGGATTAACAGGGTCAACAATGAGCAGTTCTTC
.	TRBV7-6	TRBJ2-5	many	CASSSLSGGFQETQYF	TGTGCCAGCAGCTCGCTTTCAGGGGGGTTCCAAGAGACCCAGTACTTC
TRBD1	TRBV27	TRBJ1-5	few	CASSPQRGQLDQPQHF	TGTGCCAGCAGCCCTCAGAGGGGACAGCTTGATCAGCCCCAGCATTTT
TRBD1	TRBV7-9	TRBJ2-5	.	CASSLDRGLGTQYF	TGTGCCAGCAGCTTAGACAGGGGTTTAGGGACCCAGTACTTC
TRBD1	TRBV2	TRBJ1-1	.	CASSWSTGGNTEAFF	TGTGCCAGCAGTTGGTCGACAGGGGGGAACACTGAAGCTTTCTTT
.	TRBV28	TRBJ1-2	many	CASSPTTVGNVGYTF	TGTGCCAGCAGCCCAACGACAGTAGGAAACGTGGGCTACACCTTC
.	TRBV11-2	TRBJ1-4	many	CASSLFSASNEKLFF	TGTGCCAGCAGCTTGTTTTCCGCGTCTAATGAAAAACTGTTTTTT
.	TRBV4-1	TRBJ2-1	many	CASSQEGGFEQFF	TGCGCCAGCAGCCAAGAAGGCGGCTTCGAGCAGTTCTTC
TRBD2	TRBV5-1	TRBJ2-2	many	CASRSLAGGTGELFF	TGCGCCAGCAGATCGCTAGCGGGCGGTACCGGGGAGCTGTTTTTT
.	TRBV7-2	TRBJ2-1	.	CASRQYSGGINEQFF	TGTGCCAGCAGACAGTACTCTGGAGGAATCAATGAGCAGTTCTTC
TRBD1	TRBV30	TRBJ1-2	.	CAWSGQGKGYTF	TGTGCCTGGAGTGGACAGGGAAAGGGCTACACCTTC
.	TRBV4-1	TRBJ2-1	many	CASSLGLHGEQFF	TGCGCCAGCAGCCTTGGACTCCACGGTGAGCAGTTCTTC
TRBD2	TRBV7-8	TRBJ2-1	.	CASSFTETSGANSYNEQFF	TGTGCCAGCAGCTTCACCGAGACTAGCGGGGCCAACTCCTACAATGAGCAGTTCTTC
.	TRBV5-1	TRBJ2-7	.	CASSATGLRNEQYF	TGCGCCAGCAGCGCGACAGGTCTAAGGAACGAGCAGTACTTC
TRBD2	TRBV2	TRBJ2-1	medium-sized	CASSGSGRADNEQFF	TGTGCCAGCAGTGGGAGCGGGAGGGCCGACAATGAGCAGTTCTTC
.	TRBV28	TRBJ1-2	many	CASSSLLGQGLRGYTF	TGTGCCAGCAGTTCCCTTTTAGGGCAGGGGCTTCGCGGCTACACCTTC
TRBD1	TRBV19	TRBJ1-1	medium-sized	CASNWGTANTEAFF	TGTGCCAGTAATTGGGGGACAGCAAACACTGAAGCTTTCTTT
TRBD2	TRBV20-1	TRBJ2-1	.	CSARGTSGRYNEQFF	TGCAGTGCTAGAGGGACTAGCGGGAGGTACAATGAGCAGTTCTTC
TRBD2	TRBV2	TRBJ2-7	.	CASREEGLAGNEQYF	TGTGCCAGCAGAGAAGAGGGACTAGCGGGTAACGAGCAGTACTTC
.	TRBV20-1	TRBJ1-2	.	CSARYPDYNYGYTF	TGCAGTGCTAGGTACCCGGATTATAACTATGGCTACACCTTC
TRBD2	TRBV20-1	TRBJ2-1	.	CSASASGSGRNEQFF	TGCAGTGCTAGCGCTAGCGGGAGCGGGAGAAATGAGCAGTTCTTC
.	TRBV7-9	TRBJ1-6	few	CASSSPGMGSPLHF	TGTGCCAGCAGCTCCCCAGGGATGGGGTCACCCCTCCACTTT
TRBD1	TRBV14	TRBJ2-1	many	CASSLPPSWDRAYNEQFF	TGTGCCAGCAGCCTCCCGCCCTCCTGGGACAGGGCCTACAATGAGCAGTTCTTC
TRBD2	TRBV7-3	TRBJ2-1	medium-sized	CASSPTSGPYNEQFF	TGTGCCAGCAGCCCAACTAGCGGACCCTACAATGAGCAGTTCTTC
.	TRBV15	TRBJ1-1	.	CATSGDRQYTEAFF	TGTGCCACCAGCGGAGACAGGCAGTACACTGAAGCTTTCTTT
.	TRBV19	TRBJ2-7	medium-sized	CASRRVAYEQYF	TGTGCCAGTAGAAGGGTAGCGTACGAGCAGTACTTC
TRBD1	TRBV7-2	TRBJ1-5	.	CASSLGRQGSQPQHF	TGTGCCAGCAGCTTAGGTAGACAGGGGAGTCAGCCCCAGCATTTT
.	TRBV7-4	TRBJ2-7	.	CASSFYICSARVLGQYYEQYF	.
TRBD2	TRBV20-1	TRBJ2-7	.	CSARGLAGLYEQYF	TGCAGTGCTAGAGGGCTAGCGGGACTCTACGAGCAGTACTTC
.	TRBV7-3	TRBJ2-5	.	CASSLTGGGGTQYF	TGTGCCAGCAGCTTAACGGGCGGTGGGGGGACCCAGTACTTC
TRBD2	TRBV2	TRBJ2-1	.	CASSQLEAGGIPSSYNEQFF	TGTGCCAGCAGTCAATTGGAGGCGGGAGGAATACCTAGCTCCTACAATGAGCAGTTCTTC
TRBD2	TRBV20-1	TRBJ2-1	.	CSAAWASGSRDEQFF	TGCAGTGCCGCTTGGGCTAGCGGGAGCAGGGATGAGCAGTTCTTC
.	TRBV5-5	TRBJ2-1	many	CASSLQGVEQFF	TGTGCCAGCAGCTTACAGGGTGTAGAGCAGTTCTTC
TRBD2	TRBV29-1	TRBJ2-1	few	CSVSSGVSSYNEQFF	TGCAGCGTTTCTAGCGGGGTCAGCTCCTACAATGAGCAGTTCTTC
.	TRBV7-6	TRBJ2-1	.	CASSPARESVEQFF	TGTGCTAGCAGCCCAGCCCGGGAGTCAGTTGAGCAGTTCTTC
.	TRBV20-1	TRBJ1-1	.	CSARRRDAGAFF	TGCAGTGCCAGGCGCCGGGACGCCGGAGCTTTCTTT
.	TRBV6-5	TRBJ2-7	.	CATDAVDEQYF	TGTGCCACCGATGCTGTCGACGAGCAGTACTTC
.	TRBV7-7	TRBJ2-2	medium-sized	CASSTGLSGELFF	TGTGCTAGCAGCACAGGGTTGAGCGGGGAGCTGTTTTTT
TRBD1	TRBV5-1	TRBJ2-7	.	CASSLWTVRGLSNEQYF	TGCGCCAGCAGCCTCTGGACCGTCAGGGGGCTGTCAAACGAGCAGTACTTC